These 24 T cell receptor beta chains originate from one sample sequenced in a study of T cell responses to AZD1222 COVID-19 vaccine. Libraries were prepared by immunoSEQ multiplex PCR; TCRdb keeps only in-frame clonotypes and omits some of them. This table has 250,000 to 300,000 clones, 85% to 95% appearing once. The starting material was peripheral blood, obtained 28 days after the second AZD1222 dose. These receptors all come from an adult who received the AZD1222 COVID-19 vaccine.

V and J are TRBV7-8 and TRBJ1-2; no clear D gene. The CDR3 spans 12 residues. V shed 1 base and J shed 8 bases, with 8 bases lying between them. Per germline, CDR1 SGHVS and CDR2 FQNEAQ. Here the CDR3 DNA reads TGTGCCAGCAGCTTAGAGGGTTTCGGCTACACCTTC. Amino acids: CASSLEGFGYTF.

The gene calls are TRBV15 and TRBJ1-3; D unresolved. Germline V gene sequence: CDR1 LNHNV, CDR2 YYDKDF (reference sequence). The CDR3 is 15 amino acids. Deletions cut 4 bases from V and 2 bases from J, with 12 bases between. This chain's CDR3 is CATSNPRETGNTIYF. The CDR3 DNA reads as TGTGCCACCAGCAACCCCAGAGAAACTGGAAACACCATATATTTT.

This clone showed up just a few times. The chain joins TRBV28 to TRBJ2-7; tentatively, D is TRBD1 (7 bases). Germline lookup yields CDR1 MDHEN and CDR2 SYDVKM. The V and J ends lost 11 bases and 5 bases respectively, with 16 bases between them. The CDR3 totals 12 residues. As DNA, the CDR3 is TGTGCCGCCAGGGGGGACACCCACGAGCAGTACTTC. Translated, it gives CAARGDTHEQYF.

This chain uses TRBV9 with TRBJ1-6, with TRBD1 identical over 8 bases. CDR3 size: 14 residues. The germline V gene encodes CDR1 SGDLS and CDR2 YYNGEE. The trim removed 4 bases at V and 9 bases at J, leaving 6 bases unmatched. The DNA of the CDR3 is TGTGCCAGCAGCCAGGGGGCTGAACTTTCACCCCTCCACTTT. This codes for CASSQGAELSPLHF.

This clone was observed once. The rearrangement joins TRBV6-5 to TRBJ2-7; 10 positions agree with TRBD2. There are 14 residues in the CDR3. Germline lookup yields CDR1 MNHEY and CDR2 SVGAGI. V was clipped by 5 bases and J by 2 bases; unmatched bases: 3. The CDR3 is CASSTSGVTYEQYF. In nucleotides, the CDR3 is TGTGCCAGCAGTACTAGCGGGGTAACCTACGAGCAGTACTTC.

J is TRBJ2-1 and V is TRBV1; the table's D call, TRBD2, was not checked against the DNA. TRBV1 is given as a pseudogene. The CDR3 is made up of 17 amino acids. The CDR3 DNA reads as TGCACCAGCAGCCACAGAAGACTAGCGGGCATCTACAATGAGCAGTTCTTC. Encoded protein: CTSSHRRLAGIYNEQFF.

CDR3: CASSPGLAGKHYEQYF. Written as DNA, the CDR3 is TGTGCCAGCAGCCCTGGACTAGCGGGAAAACACTACGAGCAGTACTTC. The rearrangement links TRBV5-6 to TRBJ2-7; 12 bases align to TRBD2. CDR3 length: 16 amino acids. Germline loops: CDR1 SGHDT, CDR2 YYEEEE. V lost 4 bases, J lost 3 bases, and 8 bases stayed unmatched.

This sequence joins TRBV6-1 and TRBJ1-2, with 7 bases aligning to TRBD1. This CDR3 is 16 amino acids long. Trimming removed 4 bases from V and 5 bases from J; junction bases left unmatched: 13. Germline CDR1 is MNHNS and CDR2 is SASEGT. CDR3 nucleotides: TGTGCCAGCAGTGGCCAAAGGACAGGACAAAGTTATGGCTACACCTTC. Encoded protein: CASSGQRTGQSYGYTF.

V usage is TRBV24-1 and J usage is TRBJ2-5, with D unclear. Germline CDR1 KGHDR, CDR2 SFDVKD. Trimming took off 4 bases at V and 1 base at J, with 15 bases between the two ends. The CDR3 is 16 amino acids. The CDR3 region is CATSDLGVYCQETQYF. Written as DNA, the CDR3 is TGTGCCACCAGTGACCTCGGCGTTTACTGCCAAGAGACCCAGTACTTC.

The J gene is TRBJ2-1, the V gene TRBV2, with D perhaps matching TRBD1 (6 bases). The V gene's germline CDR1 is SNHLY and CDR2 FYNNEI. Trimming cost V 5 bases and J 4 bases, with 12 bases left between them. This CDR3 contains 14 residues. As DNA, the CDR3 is TGTGCCAGCAGTTACAGGGTTTTGTACAATGAGCAGTTCTTC. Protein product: CASSYRVLYNEQFF.

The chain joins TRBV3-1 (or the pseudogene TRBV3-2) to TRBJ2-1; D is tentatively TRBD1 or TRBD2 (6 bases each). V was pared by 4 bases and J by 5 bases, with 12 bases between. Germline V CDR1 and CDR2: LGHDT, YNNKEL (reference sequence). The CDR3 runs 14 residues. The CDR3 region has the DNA TGTGCCAGCAGCCCGGGGGCCTTCGACAATGAGCAGTTCTTC. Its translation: CASSPGAFDNEQFF.

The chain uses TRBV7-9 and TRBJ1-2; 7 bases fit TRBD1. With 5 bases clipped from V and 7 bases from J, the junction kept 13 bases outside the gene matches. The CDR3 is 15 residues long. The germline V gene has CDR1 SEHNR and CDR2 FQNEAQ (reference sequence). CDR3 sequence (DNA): TGTGCCAGCAGCGACAGTCGACAGGGCTTCTTTGGCTACACCTTC. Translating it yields CASSDSRQGFFGYTF.

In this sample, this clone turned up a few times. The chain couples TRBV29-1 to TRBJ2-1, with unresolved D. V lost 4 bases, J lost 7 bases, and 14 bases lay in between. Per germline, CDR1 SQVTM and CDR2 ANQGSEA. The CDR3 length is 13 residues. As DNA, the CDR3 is TGCAGCGTTGGGGGATTTCTGGATAATGAGCAGTTCTTC. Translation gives CSVGGFLDNEQFF.

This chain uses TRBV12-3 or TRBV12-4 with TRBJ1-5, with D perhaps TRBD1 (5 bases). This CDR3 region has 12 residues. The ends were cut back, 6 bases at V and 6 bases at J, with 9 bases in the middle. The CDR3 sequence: CASSLDSQPQHF. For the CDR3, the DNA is TGTGCCAGCAGCCTTGACAGTCAGCCCCAGCATTTT.

CDR3 protein: CASSEDRLETQYF. The DNA for the CDR3 is TGTGCCAGCAGCGAGGACAGGTTAGAGACCCAGTACTTC. The chain links TRBV5-4 to TRBJ2-5, with 7 bases identical to TRBD1. The V and J ends lost 4 bases and 4 bases, in that order; junction bases with no gene match: 4. The V gene's germline CDR1 is SGHNT and CDR2 YYREEE (reference sequence). The CDR3 consists of 13 residues.

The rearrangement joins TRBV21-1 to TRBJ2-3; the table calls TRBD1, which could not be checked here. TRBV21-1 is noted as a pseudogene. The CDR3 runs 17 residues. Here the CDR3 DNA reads TGTGCCAGCAGCCCACGGGACAGGGCCTCCCGCACAGATACGCAGTATTTT. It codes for CASSPRDRASRTDTQYF.

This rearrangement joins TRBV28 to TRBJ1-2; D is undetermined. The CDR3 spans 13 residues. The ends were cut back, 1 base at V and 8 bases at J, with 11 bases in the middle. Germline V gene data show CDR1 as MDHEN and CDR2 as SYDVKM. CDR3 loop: CASSLLSVKGYTF. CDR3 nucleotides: TGTGCCAGCAGTTTATTGTCAGTAAAAGGCTACACCTTC.

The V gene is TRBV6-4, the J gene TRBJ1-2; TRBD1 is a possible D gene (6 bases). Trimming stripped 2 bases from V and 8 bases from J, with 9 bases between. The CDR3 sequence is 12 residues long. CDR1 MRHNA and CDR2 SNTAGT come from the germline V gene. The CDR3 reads CASSDGQFGYTF. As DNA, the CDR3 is TGTGCCAGCAGTGACGGACAGTTCGGCTACACCTTC.

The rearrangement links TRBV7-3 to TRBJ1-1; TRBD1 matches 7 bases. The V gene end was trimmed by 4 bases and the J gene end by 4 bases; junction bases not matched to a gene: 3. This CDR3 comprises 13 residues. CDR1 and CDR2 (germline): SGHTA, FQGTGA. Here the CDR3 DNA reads TGTGCCAGCAGCTCGACAGGGCCCACTGAAGCTTTCTTT. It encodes CASSSTGPTEAFF.

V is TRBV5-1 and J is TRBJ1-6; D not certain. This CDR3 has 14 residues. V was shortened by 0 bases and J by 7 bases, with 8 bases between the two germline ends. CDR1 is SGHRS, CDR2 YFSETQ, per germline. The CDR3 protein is CASSLEGRNSPLHF. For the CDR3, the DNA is TGCGCCAGCAGCTTGGAGGGCCGGAATTCACCCCTCCACTTT.

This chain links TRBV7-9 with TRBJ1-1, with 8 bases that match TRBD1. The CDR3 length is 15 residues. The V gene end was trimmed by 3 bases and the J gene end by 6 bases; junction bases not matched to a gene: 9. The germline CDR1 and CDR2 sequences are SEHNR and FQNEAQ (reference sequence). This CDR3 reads CASSFRDRPFPEAFF. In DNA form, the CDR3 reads TGTGCCAGCAGCTTCCGGGACAGGCCCTTCCCTGAAGCTTTCTTT.

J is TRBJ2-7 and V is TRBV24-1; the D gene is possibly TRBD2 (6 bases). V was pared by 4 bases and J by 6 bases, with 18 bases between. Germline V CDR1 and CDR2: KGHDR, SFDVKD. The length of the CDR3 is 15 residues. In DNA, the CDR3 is TGTGCCACCAGTGAGGGGGGACGTTCACGGGGCGAGCAGTACTTC. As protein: CATSEGGRSRGEQYF.

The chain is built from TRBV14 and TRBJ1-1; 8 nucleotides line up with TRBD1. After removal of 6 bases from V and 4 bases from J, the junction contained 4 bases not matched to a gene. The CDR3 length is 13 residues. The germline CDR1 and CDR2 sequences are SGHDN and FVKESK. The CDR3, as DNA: TGTGCCAGCAGGGAAACAGGGGGCACTGAAGCTTTCTTT. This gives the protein CASRETGGTEAFF.

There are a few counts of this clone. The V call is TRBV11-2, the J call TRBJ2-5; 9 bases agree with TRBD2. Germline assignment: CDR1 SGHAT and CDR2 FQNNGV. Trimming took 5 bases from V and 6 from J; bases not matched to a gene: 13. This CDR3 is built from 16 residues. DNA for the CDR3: TGTGCCAGCAGCGAAGGACTAGCGAGGTTAAAGAAGACCCAGTACTTC. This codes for CASSEGLARLKKTQYF.